The entry below describes one TCR beta chain. Its antigen is undetermined. These data are taken from a study of T cell responses to AZD1222 COVID-19 vaccine. Findings and caveats of the study: There were mostly white British donors and more females than males, and clonal diversity was possibly underestimated. Reportedly, close to half of spike-specific TCRs are directed against unmutated variant regions. Spike-spanning, vaccine-associated CD4 TCRs were dominant at 160-218 and 743-854.

Clones were read by immunoSEQ multiplex PCR, and TCRdb kept only the in-frame ones, dropping some. The sample includes 110,000 or so clones, 75% to 90% of them seen just once. This sequence originates from an adult who received the AZD1222 COVID-19 vaccine. The sequencing used peripheral blood, collected 28 days after the second AZD1222 dose.

The CDR3 is CASSQTGTGDEQYF. CDR3 nucleotides: TGTGCCAGCAGCCAGACCGGGACAGGGGACGAGCAGTACTTC. This chain uses TRBV7-9 with TRBJ2-7; TRBD1 agrees at 10 bases. Trimming removed 5 bases from V and 5 bases from J; junction bases left unmatched: 6. Germline values: CDR1 SEHNR, CDR2 FQNEAQ (reference sequence). The CDR3 spans 14 residues.